This record covers a single TCR beta chain. As yet, its antigen is unknown. Here immunoSEQ multiplex PCR was the method, and the copy in TCRdb shows in-frame clones only, minus some. This table has some 2.1 million clones, roughly 95% appearing once. The data originate from a study of shared clonotypes between healthy human individuals. Findings of the study overall: The study found 4.5% to 5% of naive CD4 clonotypes shared across a handful of donors.

Unmatched junction bases numbered 12, after V lost 7 bases and J lost 3 bases. The CDR3 sequence is 17 residues long. CDR1 SQVTM and CDR2 ANQGSEA come from the germline V gene. The sample taken for sequencing was naive CD4+ T cells sorted from blood. Subset noted: CD45RA+ positively selected. The sequence was obtained from a man between 18 and 35 years old in good health. The chain combines TRBV29-1 with TRBJ2-1; 13 nucleotides match TRBD2. The CDR3 DNA follows: TGCAGCGGGAAAAGGGGACTAGCGGGATGGGACTACAATGAGCAGTTCTTC. Encoded protein: CSGKRGLAGWDYNEQFF.